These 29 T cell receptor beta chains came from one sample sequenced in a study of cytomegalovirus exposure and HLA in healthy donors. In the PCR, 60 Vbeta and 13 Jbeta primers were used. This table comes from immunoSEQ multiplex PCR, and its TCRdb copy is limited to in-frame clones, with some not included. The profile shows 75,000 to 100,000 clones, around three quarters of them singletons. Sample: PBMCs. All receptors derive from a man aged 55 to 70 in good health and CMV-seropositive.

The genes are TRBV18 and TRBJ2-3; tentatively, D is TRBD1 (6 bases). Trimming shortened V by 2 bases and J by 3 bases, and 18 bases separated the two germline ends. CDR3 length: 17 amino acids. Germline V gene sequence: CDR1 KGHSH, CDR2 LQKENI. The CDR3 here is CASSPGWGLQGTDTQYF. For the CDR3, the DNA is TGTGCCAGCTCACCAGGATGGGGGCTTCAGGGTACAGATACGCAGTATTTT.

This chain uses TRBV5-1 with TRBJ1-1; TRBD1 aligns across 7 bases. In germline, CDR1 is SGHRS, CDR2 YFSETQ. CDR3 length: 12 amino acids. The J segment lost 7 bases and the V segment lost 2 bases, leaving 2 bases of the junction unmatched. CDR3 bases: TGCGCCAGCAGCTTACAGGGGAGTGAAGCTTTCTTT. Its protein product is CASSLQGSEAFF.

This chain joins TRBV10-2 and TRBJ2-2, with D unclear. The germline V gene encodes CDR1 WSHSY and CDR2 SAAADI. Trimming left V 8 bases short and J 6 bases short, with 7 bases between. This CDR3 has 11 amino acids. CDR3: CASGRSGELFF. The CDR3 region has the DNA TGCGCCAGCGGCAGGTCCGGGGAGCTGTTTTTT.

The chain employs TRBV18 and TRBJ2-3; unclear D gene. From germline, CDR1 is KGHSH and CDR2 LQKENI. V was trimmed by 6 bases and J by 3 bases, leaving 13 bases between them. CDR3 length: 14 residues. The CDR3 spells CASSRGPATDTQYF. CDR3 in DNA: TGTGCCAGCTCCCGCGGTCCAGCAACAGATACGCAGTATTTT.

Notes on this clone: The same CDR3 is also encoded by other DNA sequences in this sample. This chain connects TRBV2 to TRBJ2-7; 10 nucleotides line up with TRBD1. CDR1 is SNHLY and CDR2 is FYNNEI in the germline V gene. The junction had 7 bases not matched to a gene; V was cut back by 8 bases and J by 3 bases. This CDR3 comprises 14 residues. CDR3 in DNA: TGTGCCAGCGGTAAAGGACAGGGGGTCTACGAGCAGTACTTC. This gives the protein CASGKGQGVYEQYF.

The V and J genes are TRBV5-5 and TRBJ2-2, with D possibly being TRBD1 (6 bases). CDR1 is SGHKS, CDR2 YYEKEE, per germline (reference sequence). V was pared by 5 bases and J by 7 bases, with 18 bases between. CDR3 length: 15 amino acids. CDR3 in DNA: TGTGCCAGCAGGGGCAGGGGTCTTCCAAACGGGGAGCTGTTTTTT. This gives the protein CASRGRGLPNGELFF.

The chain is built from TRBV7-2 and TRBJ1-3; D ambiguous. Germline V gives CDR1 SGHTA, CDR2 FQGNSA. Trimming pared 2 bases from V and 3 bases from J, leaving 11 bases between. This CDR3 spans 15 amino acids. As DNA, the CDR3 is TGTGCCAGCAGCTTACACCAGGTTATTGGAAACACCATATATTTT. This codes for CASSLHQVIGNTIYF. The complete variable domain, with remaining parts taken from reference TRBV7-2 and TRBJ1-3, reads GAGVSQSPSNKVTEKGKDVELRCDPISGHTALYWYRQSLGQGLEFLIYFQGNSAPDKSGLPSDRFSAERTGGSVSTLTIQRTQQEDSAVYLCASSLHQVIGNTIYFGEGSWLTVV.

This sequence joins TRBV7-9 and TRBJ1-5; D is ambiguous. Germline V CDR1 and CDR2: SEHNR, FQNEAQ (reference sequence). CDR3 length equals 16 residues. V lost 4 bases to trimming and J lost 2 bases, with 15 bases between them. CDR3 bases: TGTGCCAGCAGCTATAGCGGCAGGAAGGGCAATCAGCCCCAGCATTTT. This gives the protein CASSYSGRKGNQPQHF. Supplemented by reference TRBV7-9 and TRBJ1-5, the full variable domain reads DTGVSQNPRHKITKRGQNVTFRCDPISEHNRLYWYRQTLGQGPEFLTYFQNEAQLEKSRLLSDRFSAERPKGSFSTLEIQRTEQGDSAMYLCASSYSGRKGNQPQHFGDGTRLSIL.

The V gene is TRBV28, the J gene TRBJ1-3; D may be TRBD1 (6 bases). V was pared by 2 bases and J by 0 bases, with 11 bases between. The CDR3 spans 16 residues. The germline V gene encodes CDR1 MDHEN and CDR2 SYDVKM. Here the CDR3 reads CASSLRQEPSGNTIYF. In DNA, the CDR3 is TGTGCCAGCAGTTTACGACAGGAGCCCTCTGGAAACACCATATATTTT.

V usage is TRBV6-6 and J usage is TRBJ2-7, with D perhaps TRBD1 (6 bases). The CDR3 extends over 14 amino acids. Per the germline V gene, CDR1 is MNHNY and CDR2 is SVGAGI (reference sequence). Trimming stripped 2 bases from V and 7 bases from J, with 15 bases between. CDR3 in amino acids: CASSYETVRGEQYF. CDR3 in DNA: TGTGCCAGCAGTTACGAGACAGTCAGGGGAGAGCAGTACTTC.

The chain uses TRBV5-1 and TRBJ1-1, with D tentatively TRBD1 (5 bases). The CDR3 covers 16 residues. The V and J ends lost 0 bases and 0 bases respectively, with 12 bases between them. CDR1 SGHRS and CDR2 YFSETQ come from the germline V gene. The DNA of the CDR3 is TGCGCCAGCAGCTTGGCGGCGGGGACTATGAACACTGAAGCTTTCTTT. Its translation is CASSLAAGTMNTEAFF.

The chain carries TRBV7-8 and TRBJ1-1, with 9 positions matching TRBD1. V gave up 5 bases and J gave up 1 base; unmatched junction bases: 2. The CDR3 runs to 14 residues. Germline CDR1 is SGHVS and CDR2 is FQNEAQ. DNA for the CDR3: TGTGCCAGCAGCGCGGGACAGGGGAACACTGAAGCTTTCTTT. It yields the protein CASSAGQGNTEAFF. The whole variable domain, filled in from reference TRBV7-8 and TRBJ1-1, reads GAGVSQSPRYKVAKRGQDVALRCDPISGHVSLFWYQQALGQGPEFLTYFQNEAQLDKSGLPSDRFFAERPEGSVSTLKIQRTQQEDSAVYLCASSAGQGNTEAFFGQGTRLTVV.

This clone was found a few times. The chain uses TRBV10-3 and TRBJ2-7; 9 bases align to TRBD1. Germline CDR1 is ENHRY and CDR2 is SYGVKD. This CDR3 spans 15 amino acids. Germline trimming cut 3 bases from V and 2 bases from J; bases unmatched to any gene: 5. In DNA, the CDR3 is TGTGCCATCAGTGACTCCGGGACAGGGACCTACGAGCAGTACTTC. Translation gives CAISDSGTGTYEQYF.

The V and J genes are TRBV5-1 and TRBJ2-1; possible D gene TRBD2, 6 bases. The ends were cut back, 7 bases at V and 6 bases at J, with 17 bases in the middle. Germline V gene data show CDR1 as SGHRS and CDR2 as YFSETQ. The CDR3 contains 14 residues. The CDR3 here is CASLPGLNSNEQFF. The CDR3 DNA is TGCGCCAGCTTGCCGGGACTTAACTCCAATGAGCAGTTCTTC.

Written as DNA, the CDR3 is TGTGCCAGCAGCTCAGGACAGAGCACAGATACGCAGTATTTT. It encodes CASSSGQSTDTQYF. The chain links TRBV7-3 to TRBJ2-3, with a possible D match to TRBD1 (6 bases). The CDR3 runs to 14 residues. CDR1 SGHTA and CDR2 FQGTGA come from the germline V gene. Trimming removed 4 bases from V and 0 bases from J, with 8 bases in between.

CDR3 protein: CASSVGQGYEQYF. CDR3 DNA sequence: TGTGCCAGCAGTGTTGGACAGGGCTACGAGCAGTACTTC. The chain recombines TRBV25-1 with TRBJ2-7; 8 bases align to TRBD1. Unmatched junction bases numbered 2, after V lost 4 bases and J lost 3 bases. Germline V gives CDR1 MGHDK, CDR2 SYGVNS. The CDR3 sequence is 13 residues long.

The CDR3 spells CASSDRGRDSPLHF. The CDR3 bases are TGCGCCAGCAGTGACAGGGGTCGGGATTCACCCCTCCACTTT. The V gene is TRBV10-2, the J gene TRBJ1-6; perhaps TRBD1 as D (6 bases). The V gene's germline CDR1 is WSHSY and CDR2 SAAADI. There are 14 residues in the CDR3. Trimming shortened V by 3 bases and J by 8 bases, and 11 bases separated the two germline ends.

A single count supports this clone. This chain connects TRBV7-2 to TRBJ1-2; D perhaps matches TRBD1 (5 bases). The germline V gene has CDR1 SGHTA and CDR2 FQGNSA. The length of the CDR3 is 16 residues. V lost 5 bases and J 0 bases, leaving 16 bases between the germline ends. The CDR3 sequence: CASSPRWTPANYGYTF. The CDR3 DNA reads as TGTGCCAGCAGCCCCCGGTGGACACCTGCTAACTATGGCTACACCTTC.

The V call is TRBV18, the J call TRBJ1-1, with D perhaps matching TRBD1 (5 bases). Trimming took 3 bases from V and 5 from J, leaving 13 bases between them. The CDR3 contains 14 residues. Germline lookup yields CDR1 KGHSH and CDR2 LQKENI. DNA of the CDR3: TGTGCCAGCTCACCCTCGTCGGGGGGAACTGAAGCTTTCTTT. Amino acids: CASSPSSGGTEAFF.

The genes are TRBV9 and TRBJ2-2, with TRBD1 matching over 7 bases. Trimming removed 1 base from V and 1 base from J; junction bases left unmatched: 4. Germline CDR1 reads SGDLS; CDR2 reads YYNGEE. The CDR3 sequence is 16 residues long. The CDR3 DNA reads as TGTGCCAGCAGCGTATTCGACAGGGTGAACACCGGGGAGCTGTTTTTT. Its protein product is CASSVFDRVNTGELFF.

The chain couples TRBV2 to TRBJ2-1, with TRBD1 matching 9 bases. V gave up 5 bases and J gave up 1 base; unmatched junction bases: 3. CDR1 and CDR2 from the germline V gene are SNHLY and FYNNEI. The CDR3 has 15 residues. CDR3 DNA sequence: TGTGCCAGCAGTCTAGACAGGGGGTCCTACAATGAGCAGTTCTTC. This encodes CASSLDRGSYNEQFF.

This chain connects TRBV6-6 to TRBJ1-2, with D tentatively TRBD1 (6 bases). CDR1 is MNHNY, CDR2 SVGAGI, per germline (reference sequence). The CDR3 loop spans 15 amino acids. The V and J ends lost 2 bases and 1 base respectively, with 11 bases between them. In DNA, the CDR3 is TGTGCCAGCAGTTACGCGGCAGGGGATAACTATGGCTACACCTTC. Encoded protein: CASSYAAGDNYGYTF.

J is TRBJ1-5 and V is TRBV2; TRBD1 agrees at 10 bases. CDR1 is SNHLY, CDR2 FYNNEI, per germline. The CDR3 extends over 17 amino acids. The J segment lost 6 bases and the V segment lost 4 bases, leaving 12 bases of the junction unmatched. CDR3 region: CASSGFLGTGVGQPQHF. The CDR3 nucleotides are TGTGCCAGCAGTGGATTCTTGGGGACAGGGGTGGGTCAGCCCCAGCATTTT.

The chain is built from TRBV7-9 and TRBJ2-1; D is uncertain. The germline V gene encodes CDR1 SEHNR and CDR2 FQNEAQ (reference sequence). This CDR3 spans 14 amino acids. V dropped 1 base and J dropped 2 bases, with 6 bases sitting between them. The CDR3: CASSLEQTYNEQFF. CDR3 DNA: TGTGCCAGCAGCTTAGAACAGACCTACAATGAGCAGTTCTTC.

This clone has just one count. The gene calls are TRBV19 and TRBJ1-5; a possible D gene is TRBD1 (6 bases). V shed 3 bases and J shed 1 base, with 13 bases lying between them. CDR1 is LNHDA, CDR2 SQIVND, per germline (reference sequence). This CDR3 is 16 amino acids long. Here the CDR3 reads CASSIRTDLSNQPQHF. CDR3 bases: TGTGCCAGTAGTATCCGGACAGACTTAAGCAATCAGCCCCAGCATTTT.

The CDR3, as DNA: TGCGCCAGCAGCTTCGGCGGGACAGCAGGGGAGCAGTACTTC. It encodes CASSFGGTAGEQYF. The gene calls are TRBV5-1 and TRBJ2-7; a weak D match, TRBD1 (7 bases). Germline lookup yields CDR1 SGHRS and CDR2 YFSETQ. Trimming took off 2 bases at V and 7 bases at J, with 16 bases between the two ends. CDR3 size: 14 residues.

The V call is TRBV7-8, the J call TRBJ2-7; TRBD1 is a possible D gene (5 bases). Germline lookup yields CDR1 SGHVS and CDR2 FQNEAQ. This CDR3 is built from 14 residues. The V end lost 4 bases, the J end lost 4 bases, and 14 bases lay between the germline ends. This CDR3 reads CASSSQDKKYEQYF. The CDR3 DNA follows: TGTGCCAGCAGCTCACAGGACAAGAAATACGAGCAGTACTTC. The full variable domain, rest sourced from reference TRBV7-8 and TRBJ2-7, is GAGVSQSPRYKVAKRGQDVALRCDPISGHVSLFWYQQALGQGPEFLTYFQNEAQLDKSGLPSDRFFAERPEGSVSTLKIQRTQQEDSAVYLCASSSQDKKYEQYFGPGTRLTVT.

The CDR3 protein is CASSKQGISYEQYF. The CDR3 DNA reads as TGTGCCAGCAGTAAACAGGGAATTTCCTACGAGCAGTACTTC. The V call is TRBV5-6, the J call TRBJ2-7, with a weak D call TRBD1 (6 bases). Trimming took off 5 bases at V and 1 base at J, with 13 bases between the two ends. Germline assignment: CDR1 SGHDT and CDR2 YYEEEE. This CDR3 is built from 14 residues.

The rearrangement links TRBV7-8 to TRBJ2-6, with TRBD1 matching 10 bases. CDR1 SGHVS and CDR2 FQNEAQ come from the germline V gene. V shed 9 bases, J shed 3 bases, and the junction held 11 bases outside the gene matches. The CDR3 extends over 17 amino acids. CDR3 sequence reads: CASQTGTGVGGANVLTF. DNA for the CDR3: TGTGCCAGTCAAACCGGGACAGGGGTGGGTGGGGCCAACGTCCTGACTTTC.